This record concerns one TCR beta chain sequence. Germline trimming cut 4 bases from V and 2 bases from J; bases unmatched to any gene: 10. Per the germline V gene, CDR1 is SGDLS and CDR2 is YYNGEE. The CDR3 is made up of 16 amino acids. This entry comes from a study of blood T cell repertoires in COVID-19. As for the study in general: From the United States, Italy and Spain came samples of acute and convalescent COVID-19. Sources were T cells, B-cell-depleted T cells, or PBMCs; the material itself was cDNA or gDNA.

In the study's own analysis: Amplification from reference gene primers served as the basis for estimated nucleated cell counts. The assay was immunoSEQ multiplex PCR, and TCRdb's table has in-frame clones only and misses some. V and J calls and clone size follow that table, whereas D and trimming were derived from the DNA. The sample carries around 250,000 clones, 85% to 90% recorded once. The rearrangement joins TRBV9 to TRBJ2-7, with 9 positions matching TRBD1. The specimen sequenced was peripheral blood. This receptor was taken from a man younger than 30 with active or convalescent COVID-19. The CDR3 region has the DNA TGTGCCAGCAGCTCCTCCGGGACAGGGTTCGCCTACGAGCAGTACTTC. It codes for CASSSSGTGFAYEQYF.